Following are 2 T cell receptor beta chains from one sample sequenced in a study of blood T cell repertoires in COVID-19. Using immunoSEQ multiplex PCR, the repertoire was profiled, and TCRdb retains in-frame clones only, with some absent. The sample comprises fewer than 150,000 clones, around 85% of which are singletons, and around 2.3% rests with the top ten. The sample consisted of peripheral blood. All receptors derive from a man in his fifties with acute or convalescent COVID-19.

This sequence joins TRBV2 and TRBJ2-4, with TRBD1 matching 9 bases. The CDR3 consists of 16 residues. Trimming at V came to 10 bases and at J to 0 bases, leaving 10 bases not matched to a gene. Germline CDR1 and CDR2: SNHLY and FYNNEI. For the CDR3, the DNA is TGTGCCATCCTACAGCTACAGGGGGCAGCCAAAAACATTCAGTACTTC. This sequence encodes CAILQLQGAAKNIQYF.

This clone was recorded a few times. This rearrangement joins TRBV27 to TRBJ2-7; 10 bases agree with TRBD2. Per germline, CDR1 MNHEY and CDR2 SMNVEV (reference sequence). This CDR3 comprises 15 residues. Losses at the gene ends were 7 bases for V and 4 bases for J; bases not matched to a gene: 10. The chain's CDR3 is CASTLAGAGPYEQYF. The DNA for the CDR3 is TGTGCCAGCACCCTAGCGGGAGCGGGGCCTTACGAGCAGTACTTC.